This T cell receptor (beta chain) comes out of a study of radiation and T cells in renal cell carcinoma. Across the whole study: Nephrectomy followed 15 Gy stereotactic body radiation by 4 weeks.

Study observations and caveats: From baseline, blood top tumor clonotypes peaked at 2 weeks post-radiation.

The V and J ends lost 4 bases and 10 bases, in that order; junction bases with no gene match: 9. The CDR3 has 13 residues. Germline V gene data show CDR1 as MNHEY and CDR2 as SVGAGI. A remark on this clone: No antigen is known for it.

Sequencing was performed with immunoSEQ multiplex PCR; in TCRdb, only in-frame clones are kept and a portion is missing. Of 100,000 to 150,000 clones detected, roughly 80% appear once; the ten largest clones hold about 2.9%. Time point meaning: baseline pretreatment blood. Treatment described: 15 Gy SBRT to primary tumor, nephrectomy 4 weeks later. J is TRBJ2-5 and V is TRBV6-5; 7 nucleotides line up with TRBD1. The clonotype was recovered from a woman aged 55-70 years with renal cell carcinoma. The sample consisted of blood, taken from a patient whose treatment included radiotherapy and nephrectomy. The CDR3 sequence is CASSSGQAKGQYF. The CDR3 region has the DNA TGTGCCAGCAGTTCAGGACAGGCTAAAGGCCAGTACTTC.